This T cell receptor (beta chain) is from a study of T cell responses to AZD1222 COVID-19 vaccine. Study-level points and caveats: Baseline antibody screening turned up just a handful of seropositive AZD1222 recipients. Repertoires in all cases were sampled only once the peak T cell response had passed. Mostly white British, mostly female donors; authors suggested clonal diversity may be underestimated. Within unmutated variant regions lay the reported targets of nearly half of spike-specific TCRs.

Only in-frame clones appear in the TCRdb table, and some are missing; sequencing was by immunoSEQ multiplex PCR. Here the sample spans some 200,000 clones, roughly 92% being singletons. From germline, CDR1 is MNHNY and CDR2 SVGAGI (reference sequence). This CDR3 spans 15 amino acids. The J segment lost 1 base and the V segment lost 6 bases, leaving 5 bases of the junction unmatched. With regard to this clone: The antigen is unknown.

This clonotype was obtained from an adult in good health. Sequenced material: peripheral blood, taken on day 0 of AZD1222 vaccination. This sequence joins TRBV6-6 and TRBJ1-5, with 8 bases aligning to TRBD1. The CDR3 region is CASSPGQVSNQPQHF. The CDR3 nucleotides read TGTGCCAGCAGCCCGGGACAGGTGAGCAATCAGCCCCAGCATTTT.